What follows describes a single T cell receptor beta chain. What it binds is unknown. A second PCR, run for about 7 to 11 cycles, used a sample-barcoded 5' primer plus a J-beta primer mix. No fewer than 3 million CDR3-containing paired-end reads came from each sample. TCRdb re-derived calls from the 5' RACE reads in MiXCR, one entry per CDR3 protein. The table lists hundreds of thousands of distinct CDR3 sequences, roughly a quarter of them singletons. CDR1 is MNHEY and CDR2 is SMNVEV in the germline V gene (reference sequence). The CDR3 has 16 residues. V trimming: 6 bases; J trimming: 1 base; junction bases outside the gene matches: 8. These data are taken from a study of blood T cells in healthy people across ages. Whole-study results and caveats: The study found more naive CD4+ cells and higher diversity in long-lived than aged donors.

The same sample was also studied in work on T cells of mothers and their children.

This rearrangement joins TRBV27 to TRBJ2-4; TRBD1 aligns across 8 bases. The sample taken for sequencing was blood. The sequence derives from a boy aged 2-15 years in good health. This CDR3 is CASSLGQGWAKNIQYF. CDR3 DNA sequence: TGTGCCAGCAGCTTAGGACAGGGCTGGGCCAAAAACATTCAGTACTTC.